The T cell receptor (beta chain) described here comes from a study of early T cells in non-severe SARS-CoV-2 infection. Study conclusions and caveats: Database matching using VDJdb favored anti-spike CD8 responses, with private and CD4 specificities left missing.

Each CDR3 protein is one row after TCRdb ran MiXCR on the 5' RACE reads. The repertoire holds roughly 50,000 distinct CDR3 sequences, with around 7.5% as singletons. This clonotype was counted many times. Its antigen is not identified. The CDR3 has 15 residues. The V gene lost 7 bases and the J gene lost 0 bases, with 14 bases spanning the gap. In germline, CDR1 is LNHNV, CDR2 YYDKDF (reference sequence). This sequence was found in an adult who was a healthcare worker with PCR-confirmed SARS-CoV-2 infection or an uninfected control (not recorded which). This chain uses TRBV15 with TRBJ2-3, with D possibly TRBD2 on 6 matching bases. The sequenced sample was whole blood. The DNA for the CDR3 is TGTGCCACCACCCCGGGGGTCTCTAGCACAGATACGCAGTATTTT. As protein: CATTPGVSSTDTQYF.